The sequence of this TCR beta chain was determined in a study of blood T cell repertoires in COVID-19. The CDR3 consists of 14 residues. Germline V gene sequence: CDR1 SGHTA, CDR2 FQGNSA. The V end was cut by 5 bases, the J end by 6 bases, with 13 bases between. Only in-frame clones appear in the TCRdb table, and some are missing; sequencing was by immunoSEQ multiplex PCR. This table has 270,000 or so clones, less than 85% appearing once. The sample was peripheral blood. This chain connects TRBV7-2 to TRBJ2-2; weak D call: TRBD1 (6 bases). This TCR was recovered from a human donor with COVID-19, enrolled during active disease. The donor label of this sample is uncertain. The chain's CDR3 is CASSPWGRAGELFF. The CDR3 nucleotides are TGTGCCAGCAGCCCGTGGGGGCGCGCCGGGGAGCTGTTTTTT.